Presented here are 5 T cell receptor beta chains from one specimen sequenced in a study of a mutant IDH1 vaccine in newly diagnosed glioma (dated by TCRdb to the early 2020s). Library prep was done by the immunoSEQ multiplex PCR assay. TCRdb obtained this table from immuneACCESS and retained in-frame rearrangements with V and J assigned. These tables miss some clones; where compared with another copy, unresolved V genes account for less than half of the shortfall, and the remainder is unexplained. The sample table records over 50,000 clones; about nine tenths of these occur just once. The ten largest clones take up about 4.6% of the sample. According to the study, the label for this sample's time point signals: week 5, during vaccination. A 20-mer mutant IDH1 peptide at 300 micrograms in Montanide made up each vaccine dose, which was injected subcutaneously together with topical imiquimod. Antigens of these TCRs are unknown.

Source: PBMCs, taken from a glioma patient whose treatment included an IDH1 peptide vaccine. Receptor source: a woman between 35 and 50 years old with glioma.

This chain links TRBV7-2 with TRBJ2-7; 9 nucleotides match TRBD2. Germline V gene sequence: CDR1 SGHTA, CDR2 FQGNSA. The V gene end was trimmed by 4 bases and the J gene end by 4 bases; junction bases not matched to a gene: 11. This CDR3 has 16 residues. CDR3 coding DNA: TGTGCCAGCAGCTCCCGGGGCGGGGGGGCGCGGTACGAGCAGTACTTC. Translated: CASSSRGGGARYEQYF.

This clone was recorded only once. The CDR3 DNA reads as TGCGCCAGCAGCCCCGGTACCGGGGTCATGAACACTGAAGCTTTCTTT. It codes for CASSPGTGVMNTEAFF. The chain is built from TRBV4-3 and TRBJ1-1; no clear D. V lost 4 bases and J lost 0, with 15 bases in between. The CDR3 runs 16 residues. Germline lookup yields CDR1 LGHNA and CDR2 YSLEER.

V gene TRBV6-5 combines with J gene TRBJ2-3, with TRBD1 as a possible D gene (5 bases). CDR3 length equals 13 residues. The V gene's germline CDR1 is MNHEY and CDR2 SVGAGI. Deletions cut 5 bases from V and 0 bases from J, with 6 bases between. The CDR3 region has the DNA TGTGCCAGCAGTAGACAGAGCACAGATACGCAGTATTTT. It codes for CASSRQSTDTQYF.

This chain's CDR3 is CATSRGGQGNTEAFF. The CDR3 DNA sequence: TGTGCCACCAGCAGAGGAGGACAGGGGAACACTGAAGCTTTCTTT. The chain combines TRBV15 with TRBJ1-1; 8 nucleotides align to TRBD1. Germline lookup yields CDR1 LNHNV and CDR2 YYDKDF (reference sequence). The V and J ends lost 1 base and 1 base, in that order; junction bases with no gene match: 2. The CDR3 has 15 amino acids. The full variable domain, in which reference TRBV15 and TRBJ1-1 provide the parts outside the CDR3, is DAMVIQNPRYQVTQFGKPVTLSCSQTLNHNVMYWYQQKSSQAPKLLFHYYDKDFNNEADTPDNFQSRRPNTSFCFLDIRSPGLGDTAMYLCATSRGGQGNTEAFFGQGTRLTVV.

J is TRBJ2-7 and V is TRBV23-1; D may be TRBD1 (6 bases). TRBV23-1 has ORF status, its function being uncertain. Trimming left V 0 bases short and J 0 bases short, with 21 bases between. This CDR3 is 19 amino acids long. CDR3 in amino acids: CASSQSAGTRVFLSYEQYF. CDR3 in DNA: TGCGCCAGCAGTCAATCGGCCGGGACAAGGGTCTTTCTCTCCTACGAGCAGTACTTC.